Below, 21 T cell receptor beta chains from the same sample are listed, as sequenced in a study of cytomegalovirus exposure and HLA in healthy donors. Vbeta (60) and Jbeta (13) primers were used in the PCR. TCRdb's copy holds only in-frame clones and misses some; the assay was immunoSEQ multiplex PCR. The sample lists about 98,000 clones; about 81% were seen once. The sample comprised PBMCs. The receptors here all came from a man aged 35-49 years in good health and CMV-seronegative.

The chain carries TRBV2 and TRBJ2-7; D may be TRBD2 (6 bases). Germline CDR1 is SNHLY and CDR2 is FYNNEI. The ends were cut back, 2 bases at V and 2 bases at J, with 13 bases in the middle. This CDR3 is built from 15 residues. CDR3 amino acids: CASSEFLASTYEQYF. The CDR3 nucleotides read TGTGCCAGCAGTGAATTCCTAGCGTCCACCTACGAGCAGTACTTC.

The chain joins TRBV4-3 to TRBJ2-7; TRBD2 aligns across 11 bases. V was clipped by 0 bases and J by 4 bases; unmatched bases: 5. This CDR3 has 16 amino acids. Germline V CDR1 and CDR2: LGHNA, YSLEER. CDR3 nucleotides: TGCGCCAGCAGCCAAGAGCTAGCGGGGGGTCAATACGAGCAGTACTTC. Translated, it gives CASSQELAGGQYEQYF.

The chain joins TRBV19 to TRBJ1-6; tentatively, D is TRBD1 (5 bases). V lost 3 bases, J lost 13 bases, and 22 bases lay in between. Germline V gives CDR1 LNHDA, CDR2 SQIVND (reference sequence). This CDR3 contains 16 residues. CDR3 region: CASSIWTTGSGYPLHF. The CDR3 DNA reads TGTGCCAGTAGTATCTGGACAACCGGATCGGGCTATCCCCTCCACTTT. The full variable domain, its missing parts supplied by reference TRBV19 and TRBJ1-6, is DGGITQSPKYLFRKEGQNVTLSCEQNLNHDAMYWYRQDPGQGLRLIYYSQIVNDFQKGDIAEGYSVSREKKESFPLTVTSAQKNPTAFYLCASSIWTTGSGYPLHFGNGTRLTVT.

As concerns this clone: An end of the junction does not agree with germline; a read error may underlie this. The chain joins TRBV7-6 to TRBJ1-1, with 7 bases aligning to TRBD1. The CDR3 is 15 residues long. CDR1 is SGHVS, CDR2 FNYEAQ, per germline. The chain's CDR3 is CASVSGGRGDTEAFF. The CDR3 DNA reads as TGTGCCAGCGTCTCCGGCGGCAGGGGGGACACTGAAGCCTTCTTT.

The V and J genes are TRBV11-2 and TRBJ1-3; the D gene is possibly TRBD1 (5 bases). Germline V gene lookup returns CDR1 SGHAT and CDR2 FQNNGV. This CDR3 contains 15 residues. V dropped 6 bases and J dropped 3 bases, with 15 bases sitting between them. As DNA, the CDR3 is TGTGCCAGCAGACGTTGGGGAAGGGGTGGAAACACCATATATTTT. This codes for CASRRWGRGGNTIYF. The full variable domain, completed using reference TRBV11-2 and TRBJ1-3, is EAGVAQSPRYKIIEKRQSVAFWCNPISGHATLYWYQQILGQGPKLLIQFQNNGVVDDSQLPKDRFSAERLKGVDSTLKIQPAKLEDSAVYLCASRRWGRGGNTIYFGEGSWLTVV.

In DNA form, the CDR3 reads TGTGCCAGCAGTCCCCAGACAGGGGGAACTCTCTCTGGAAACACCATATATTTT. Its translation: CASSPQTGGTLSGNTIYF. The V gene is TRBV27, the J gene TRBJ1-3; the match to TRBD1 covers 9 bases. This CDR3 is 18 amino acids long. The V and J ends lost 5 bases and 0 bases, in that order; junction bases with no gene match: 11. Looked up from germline, CDR1 is MNHEY and CDR2 is SMNVEV (reference sequence).

The chain links TRBV28 to TRBJ2-7; TRBD1 matches 9 bases. Losses at the gene ends were 6 bases for V and 6 bases for J; bases not matched to a gene: 6. Germline CDR1 MDHEN, CDR2 SYDVKM. The CDR3 is made up of 13 amino acids. CDR3: CASSLLDRGEQYF. Here the CDR3 DNA reads TGTGCCAGCAGCCTCCTGGACAGGGGCGAGCAGTACTTC.

V is TRBV5-1 and J is TRBJ2-4, with D possibly matching TRBD1 (5 bases). Germline V gene data show CDR1 as SGHRS and CDR2 as YFSETQ. This CDR3 has 16 amino acids. The ends were cut back, 0 bases at V and 0 bases at J, with 10 bases in the middle. CDR3 region: CASSLGTKLAKNIQYF. The CDR3 bases are TGCGCCAGCAGCTTGGGGACAAAGTTAGCCAAAAACATTCAGTACTTC.

The CDR3 DNA reads TGTGCTAGTGGTCCTTCGGGACAGGGGGGGTATGGCTACACCTTC. The encoded protein is CASGPSGQGGYGYTF. This chain links TRBV12-5 with TRBJ1-2; 11 nucleotides match TRBD1. This CDR3 is 15 amino acids long. Per the germline V gene, CDR1 is LGHNT and CDR2 is FRNRAP. V dropped 5 bases and J dropped 5; count of bases not matched to a gene: 7.

V gene TRBV6-1 combines with J gene TRBJ2-7, with 12 bases identical to TRBD1. This CDR3 region has 14 residues. Germline V gene lookup returns CDR1 MNHNS and CDR2 SASEGT. The J segment lost 9 bases and the V segment lost 6 bases, leaving 9 bases of the junction unmatched. In nucleotides, the CDR3 is TGTGCCAGCAGAACCGGGACAGGGGGCGAGTCGCAGTACTTC. Protein: CASRTGTGGESQYF.

There are a few counts of this clone. The J gene is TRBJ2-4, the V gene TRBV19; 8 bases are shared with TRBD1. Germline assignment: CDR1 LNHDA and CDR2 SQIVND (reference sequence). V shed 2 bases, J shed 8 bases, and the junction held 5 bases outside the gene matches. CDR3 length equals 14 residues. Here the CDR3 reads CASSIFGQGDIQYF. DNA for the CDR3: TGTGCCAGTAGTATATTTGGACAGGGCGACATTCAGTACTTC.

The genes are TRBV5-5 and TRBJ1-2; 7 bases are a match to TRBD1. J gave up 0 bases and V 2 bases, and 4 bases lay outside the gene matches. The germline gives CDR1 SGHKS, CDR2 YYEKEE (reference sequence). CDR3 length equals 15 residues. The CDR3 sequence: CASSFTGVANYGYTF. CDR3 DNA: TGTGCCAGCAGCTTTACAGGGGTAGCTAACTATGGCTACACCTTC.

A few counts support this clone. The V and J genes are TRBV10-3 and TRBJ1-5, with 8 bases matching TRBD1. Germline-derived CDR1 and CDR2 are ENHRY and SYGVKD. The CDR3 contains 15 residues. Losses at the gene ends were 4 bases for V and 0 bases for J; bases not matched to a gene: 2. For the CDR3, the DNA is TGTGCCATCAGTGGGACAGGGTATAGCAATCAGCCCCAGCATTTT. This encodes CAISGTGYSNQPQHF.

Concerning this clone itself: The junction and the germline gene differ at one end; a read error may be behind it. The chain uses TRBV6-1 and TRBJ1-2, with 8 nucleotides matching TRBD1. Germline values: CDR1 MNHNS, CDR2 SASEGT. The CDR3 sequence is 13 residues long. CDR3 loop: CASSELSPGQVPF. Here the CDR3 DNA reads TGTGCCAGCAGTGAACTCTCCCCGGGACAGGTCCCCTTC.

Worth noting for this clone: The junction differs from germline at one of its ends, possibly a read error. The V gene is TRBV5-1, the J gene TRBJ1-1, with TRBD1 as a possible D gene (6 bases). CDR3 length equals 12 residues. Germline V CDR1 and CDR2: SGHRS, YFSETQ. The DNA of the CDR3 is TGCGCCAGCAGCTTGGAAGCGCGGCAGGGGTCCTTT. Its translation: CASSLEARQGSF.

The chain recombines TRBV19 with TRBJ1-1; D might be TRBD1 (6 bases). CDR3 length: 15 amino acids. V was trimmed by 4 bases and J by 4 bases, leaving 16 bases between them. CDR1 LNHDA and CDR2 SQIVND come from the germline V gene (reference sequence). The DNA for the CDR3 is TGTGCCAGTAGTAGAAGGACAGACCGGGCCACTGAAGCTTTCTTT. It specifies CASSRRTDRATEAFF. Complete variable domain (other parts from reference TRBV19 and TRBJ1-1): DGGITQSPKYLFRKEGQNVTLSCEQNLNHDAMYWYRQDPGQGLRLIYYSQIVNDFQKGDIAEGYSVSREKKESFPLTVTSAQKNPTAFYLCASSRRTDRATEAFFGQGTRLTVV.

The V and J genes are TRBV30 and TRBJ2-3; 7 positions match TRBD1. The CDR3 totals 15 residues. V shed 5 bases, J shed 0 bases, and the junction held 8 bases outside the gene matches. CDR1 and CDR2 from the germline V gene are GTSNPN and SVGIG (reference sequence). The CDR3 spells CAWGTGTASTDTQYF. The CDR3 DNA reads TGTGCCTGGGGCACCGGGACAGCTAGCACAGATACGCAGTATTTT.

The chain carries TRBV7-3 and TRBJ2-5, with D perhaps matching TRBD2 (6 bases). Germline V lookup: CDR1 SGHTA, CDR2 FQGTGA. V dropped 3 bases and J dropped 5 bases, with 10 bases sitting between them. The CDR3 runs to 13 residues. The DNA of the CDR3 is TGTGCCAGCAGCTTGGGCGGGGTTGAGACCCAGTACTTC. It translates to CASSLGGVETQYF.

The chain is built from TRBV6-1 and TRBJ1-3; TRBD1 aligns across 7 bases. This CDR3 has 15 amino acids. The germline gives CDR1 MNHNS, CDR2 SASEGT. The V segment lost 6 bases and the J segment 4 bases; nucleotides outside the gene matches: 9. This CDR3 is CASSFGTALGNTIYF. The CDR3 DNA reads as TGTGCCAGCAGCTTCGGGACAGCGTTGGGAAACACCATATATTTT.

The chain is built from TRBV7-8 and TRBJ2-5; 7 positions match TRBD1. The J call may be incorrect, as the DNA end agrees better with TRBJ2-7. This CDR3 region has 14 residues. Germline V gene sequence: CDR1 SGHVS, CDR2 FQNEAQ. Here the CDR3 DNA reads TGTGCCAGCAGCTATCGAAGGGGGCGCGACGAGCAGTACTTC. Amino acid sequence: CASSYRRGRDEQYF.

This chain connects TRBV11-2 to TRBJ2-5; 8 bases fit TRBD2. Germline-derived CDR1 and CDR2 are SGHAT and FQNNGV. There are 18 residues in the CDR3. V lost 0 bases, J lost 0 bases, and 9 bases stayed unmatched. In nucleotides, the CDR3 is TGTGCCAGCAGCTTAGAGGCAGCGGGGGTGCGGTACCAAGAGACCCAGTACTTC. Translating gives CASSLEAAGVRYQETQYF.